The T cell receptor (beta chain) under discussion was sequenced for a study of response to subunit inactivated influenza vaccine. Deletions cut 5 bases from V and 5 bases from J, with 15 bases between. Per germline, CDR1 SGHTA and CDR2 FQGNSA. The CDR3 has 14 amino acids. Overall study findings and caveats: Only a handful of new T cells, the authors suggested, are recruited with each seasonal influenza vaccination.

This clonotype was counted between two and nine times. Its target is not known. TCRdb itself ran the RT-PCR reads through MiXCR, one entry per CDR3 protein. The table shows more than 200,000 distinct CDR3 sequences, with 12% occurring only once. The receptor was derived from a man aged 45 to 65 who received an inactivated influenza vaccine. Sequenced here: non-naive T cells sorted from PBMCs, sampled 14 to 15 days before vaccination. The chain has TRBV7-2 and TRBJ2-5, with D perhaps TRBD1 or TRBD2 (7 bases each). In DNA form, the CDR3 reads TGTGCCAGCAGCCCAGGGGGGGGGCCGGAGACCCAGTACTTC. Residues: CASSPGGGPETQYF.